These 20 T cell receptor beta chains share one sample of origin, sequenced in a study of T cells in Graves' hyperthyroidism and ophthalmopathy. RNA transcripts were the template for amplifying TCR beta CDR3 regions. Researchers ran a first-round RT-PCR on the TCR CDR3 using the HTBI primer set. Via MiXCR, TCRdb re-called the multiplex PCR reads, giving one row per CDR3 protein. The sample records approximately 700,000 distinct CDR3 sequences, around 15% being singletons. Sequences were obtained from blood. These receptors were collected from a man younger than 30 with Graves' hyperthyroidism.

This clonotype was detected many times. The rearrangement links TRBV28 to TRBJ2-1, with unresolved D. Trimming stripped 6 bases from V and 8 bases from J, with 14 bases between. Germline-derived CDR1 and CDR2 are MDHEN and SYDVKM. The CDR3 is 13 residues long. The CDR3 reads CASRIPTGDEQFF. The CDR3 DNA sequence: TGTGCCAGCAGAATCCCCACGGGCGATGAGCAGTTCTTC.

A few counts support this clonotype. The CDR3 nucleotides are TGCAGCGCCTCATCCGACAGGGGCGGTCAGCCCCAGCATTTT. This encodes CSASSDRGGQPQHF. The chain carries TRBV29-1 and TRBJ1-5; 8 positions match TRBD1. Germline V gives CDR1 SQVTM, CDR2 ANQGSEA. V lost 7 bases and J lost 6; bases outside the gene matches: 11. The CDR3 contains 14 residues.

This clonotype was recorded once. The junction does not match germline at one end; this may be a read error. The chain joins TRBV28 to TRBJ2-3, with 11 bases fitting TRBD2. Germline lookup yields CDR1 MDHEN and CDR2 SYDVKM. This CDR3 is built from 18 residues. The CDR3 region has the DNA TGTGCCAGCAGTTTACCACCCGGTAGCGGGAGGGCCGTGGATACGCAGTGTTTT. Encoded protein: CASSLPPGSGRAVDTQCF.

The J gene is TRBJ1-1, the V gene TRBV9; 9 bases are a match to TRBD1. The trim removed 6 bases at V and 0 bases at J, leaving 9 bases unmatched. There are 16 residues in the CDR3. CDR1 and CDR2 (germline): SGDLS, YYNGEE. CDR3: CASKRGDRGMNTEAFF. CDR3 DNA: TGTGCCAGCAAAAGGGGCGACAGGGGGATGAACACTGAAGCTTTCTTT. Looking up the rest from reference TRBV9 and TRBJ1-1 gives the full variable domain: DSGVTQTPKHLITATGQRVTLRCSPRSGDLSVYWYQQSLDQGLQFLIQYYNGEERAKGNILERFSAQQFPDLHSELNLSSLELGDSALYFCASKRGDRGMNTEAFFGQGTRLTVV.

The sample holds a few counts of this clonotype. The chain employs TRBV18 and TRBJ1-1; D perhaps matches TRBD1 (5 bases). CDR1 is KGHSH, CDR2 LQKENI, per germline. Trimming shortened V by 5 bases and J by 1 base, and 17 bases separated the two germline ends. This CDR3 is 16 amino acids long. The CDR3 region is CASSGAPGDPNTEAFF. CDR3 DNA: TGTGCCAGCTCAGGAGCCCCCGGGGACCCGAACACTGAAGCTTTCTTT.

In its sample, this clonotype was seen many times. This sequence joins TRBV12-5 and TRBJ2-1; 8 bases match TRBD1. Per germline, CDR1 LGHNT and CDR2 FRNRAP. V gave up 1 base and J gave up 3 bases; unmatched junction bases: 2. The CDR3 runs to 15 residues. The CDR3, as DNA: TGTGCTAGTGGTTTGGACAGGGGGTTCTACAATGAGCAGTTCTTC. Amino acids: CASGLDRGFYNEQFF.

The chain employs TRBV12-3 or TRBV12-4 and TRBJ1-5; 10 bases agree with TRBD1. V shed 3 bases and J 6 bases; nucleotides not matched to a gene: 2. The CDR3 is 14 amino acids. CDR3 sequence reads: CASSFGTGAQPQHF. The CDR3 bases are TGTGCCAGCAGTTTCGGGACAGGGGCTCAGCCCCAGCATTTT.

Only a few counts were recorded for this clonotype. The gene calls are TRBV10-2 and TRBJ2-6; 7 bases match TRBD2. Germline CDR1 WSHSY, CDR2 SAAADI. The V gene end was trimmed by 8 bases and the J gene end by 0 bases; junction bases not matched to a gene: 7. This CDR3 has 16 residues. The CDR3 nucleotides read TGCGCCAGCGGGGGAGCGGGGTACTCTGGGGCCAACGTCCTGACTTTC. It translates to CASGGAGYSGANVLTF.

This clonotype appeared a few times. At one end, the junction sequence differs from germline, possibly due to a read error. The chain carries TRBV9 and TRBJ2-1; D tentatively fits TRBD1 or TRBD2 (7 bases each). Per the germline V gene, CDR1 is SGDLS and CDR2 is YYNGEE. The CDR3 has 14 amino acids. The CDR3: CARSVSGTVNEQFF. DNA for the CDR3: TGTGCCCGCAGCGTCAGCGGGACAGTGAATGAGCAGTTCTTC.

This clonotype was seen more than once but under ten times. The CDR3 region is CASSFAGAGNTIYF. The CDR3 coding sequence is TGTGCCAGCAGTTTTGCAGGGGCTGGAAACACCATATATTTT. J is TRBJ1-3 and V is TRBV28; D is possibly TRBD1 (6 bases). The germline CDR1 and CDR2 sequences are MDHEN and SYDVKM. V was pared by 3 bases and J by 2 bases, with 8 bases between. This CDR3 region has 14 residues.

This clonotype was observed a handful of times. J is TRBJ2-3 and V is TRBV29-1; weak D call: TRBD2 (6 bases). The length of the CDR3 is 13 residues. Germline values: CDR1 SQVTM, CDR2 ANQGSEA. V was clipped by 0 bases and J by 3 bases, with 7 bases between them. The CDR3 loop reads CSVEEGGTDTQYF. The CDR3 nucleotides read TGCAGCGTTGAAGAGGGGGGAACAGATACGCAGTATTTT.

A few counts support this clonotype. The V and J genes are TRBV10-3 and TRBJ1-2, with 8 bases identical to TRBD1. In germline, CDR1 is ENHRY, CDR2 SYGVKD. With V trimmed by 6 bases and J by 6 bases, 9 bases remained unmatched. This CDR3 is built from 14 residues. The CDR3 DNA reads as TGTGCCATCAGAGGGCCAGGGGGCAGCGATGGCTACACCTTC. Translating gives CAIRGPGGSDGYTF.

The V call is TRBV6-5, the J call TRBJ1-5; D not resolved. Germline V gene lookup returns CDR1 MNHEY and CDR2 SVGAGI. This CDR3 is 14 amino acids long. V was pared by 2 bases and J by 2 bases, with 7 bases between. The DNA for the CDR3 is TGTGCCAGCAGTTACGGGAGGGGCAATCAGCCCCAGCATTTT. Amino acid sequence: CASSYGRGNQPQHF.

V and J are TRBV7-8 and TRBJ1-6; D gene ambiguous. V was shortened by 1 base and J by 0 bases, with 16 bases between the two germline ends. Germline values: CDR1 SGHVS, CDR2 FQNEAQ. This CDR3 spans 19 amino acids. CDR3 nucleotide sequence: TGTGCCAGCAGCTTAGAGACGAGAGGGTGGGACTCCTATAATTCACCCCTCCACTTT. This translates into CASSLETRGWDSYNSPLHF.

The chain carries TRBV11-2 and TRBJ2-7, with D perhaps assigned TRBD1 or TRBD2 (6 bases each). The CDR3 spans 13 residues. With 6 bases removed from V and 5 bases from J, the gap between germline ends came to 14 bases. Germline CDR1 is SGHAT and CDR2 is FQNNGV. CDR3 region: CASSRGRNNEQYF. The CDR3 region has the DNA TGTGCCAGCAGTCGGGGGCGGAACAACGAGCAGTACTTC.

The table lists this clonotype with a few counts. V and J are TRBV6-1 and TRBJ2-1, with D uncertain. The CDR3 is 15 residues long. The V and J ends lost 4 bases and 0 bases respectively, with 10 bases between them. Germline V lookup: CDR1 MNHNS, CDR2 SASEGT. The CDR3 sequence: CASSVRISSYNEQFF. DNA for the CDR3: TGTGCCAGCAGTGTTAGGATCAGCTCCTACAATGAGCAGTTCTTC.

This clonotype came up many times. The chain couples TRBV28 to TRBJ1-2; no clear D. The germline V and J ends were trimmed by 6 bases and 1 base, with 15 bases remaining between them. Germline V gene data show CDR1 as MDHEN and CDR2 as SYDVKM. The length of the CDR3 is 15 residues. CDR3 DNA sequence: TGTGCCAGCAGCCAGATTGAACACAATAACTATGGCTACACCTTC. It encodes CASSQIEHNNYGYTF.

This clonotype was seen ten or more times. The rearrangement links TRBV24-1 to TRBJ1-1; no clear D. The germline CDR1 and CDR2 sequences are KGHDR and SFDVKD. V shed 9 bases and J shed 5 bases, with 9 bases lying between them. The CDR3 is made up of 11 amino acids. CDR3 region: CATRAGTEAFF. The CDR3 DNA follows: TGTGCCACCCGAGCCGGGACTGAAGCTTTCTTT.

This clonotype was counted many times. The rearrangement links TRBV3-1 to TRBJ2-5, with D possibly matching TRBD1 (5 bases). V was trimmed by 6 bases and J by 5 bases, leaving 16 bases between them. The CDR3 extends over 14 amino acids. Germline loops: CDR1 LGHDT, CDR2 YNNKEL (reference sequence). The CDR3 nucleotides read TGTGCCAGCAGTTGGACACCAAAAGGGGAGACCCAGTACTTC. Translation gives CASSWTPKGETQYF.

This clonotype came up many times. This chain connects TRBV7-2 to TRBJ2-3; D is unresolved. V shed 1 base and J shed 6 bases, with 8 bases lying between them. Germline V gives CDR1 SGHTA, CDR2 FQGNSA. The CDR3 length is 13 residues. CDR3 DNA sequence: TGTGCCAGCAGCTTAGGAGGTTATGATACGCAGTATTTT. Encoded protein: CASSLGGYDTQYF.